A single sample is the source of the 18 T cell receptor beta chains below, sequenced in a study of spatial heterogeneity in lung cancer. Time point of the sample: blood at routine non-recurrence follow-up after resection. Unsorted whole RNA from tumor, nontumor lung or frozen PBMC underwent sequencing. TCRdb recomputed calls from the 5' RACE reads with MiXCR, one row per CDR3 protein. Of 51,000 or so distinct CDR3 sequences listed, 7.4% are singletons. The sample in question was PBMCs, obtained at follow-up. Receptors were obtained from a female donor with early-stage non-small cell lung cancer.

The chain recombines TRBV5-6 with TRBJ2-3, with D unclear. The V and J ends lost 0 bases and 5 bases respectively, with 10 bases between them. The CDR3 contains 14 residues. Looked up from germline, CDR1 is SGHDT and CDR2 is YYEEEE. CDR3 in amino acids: CASSLVDGGDTQYF. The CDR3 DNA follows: TGTGCCAGCAGCTTGGTGGACGGCGGAGATACGCAGTATTTT.

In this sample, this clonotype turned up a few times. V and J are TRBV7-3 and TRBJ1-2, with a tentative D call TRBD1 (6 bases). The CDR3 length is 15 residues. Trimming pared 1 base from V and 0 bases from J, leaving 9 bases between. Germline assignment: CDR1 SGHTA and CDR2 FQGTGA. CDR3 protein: CASSLSQGTNYGYTF. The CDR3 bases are TGTGCCAGCAGCTTAAGCCAGGGGACTAACTATGGCTACACCTTC.

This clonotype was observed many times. The CDR3 sequence is CASSSTYEQYF. The CDR3 nucleotides read TGTGCCAGCAGTTCGACCTACGAGCAGTACTTC. This chain links TRBV28 with TRBJ2-7; no firm D call. Germline lookup yields CDR1 MDHEN and CDR2 SYDVKM. The CDR3 sequence is 11 residues long. V was pared by 4 bases and J by 2 bases, with 3 bases between.

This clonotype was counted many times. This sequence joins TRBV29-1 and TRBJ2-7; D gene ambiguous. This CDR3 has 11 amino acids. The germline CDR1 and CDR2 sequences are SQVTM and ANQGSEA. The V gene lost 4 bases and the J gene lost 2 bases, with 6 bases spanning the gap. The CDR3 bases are TGCAGCGTTGTGGAGACCTACGAGCAGTACTTC. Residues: CSVVETYEQYF.

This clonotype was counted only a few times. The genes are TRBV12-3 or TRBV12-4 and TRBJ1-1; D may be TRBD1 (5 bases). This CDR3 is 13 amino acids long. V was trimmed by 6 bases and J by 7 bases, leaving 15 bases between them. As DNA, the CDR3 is TGTGCCAGCAGCTTGACAGTCCCCTTTGAAGCTTTCTTT. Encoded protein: CASSLTVPFEAFF.

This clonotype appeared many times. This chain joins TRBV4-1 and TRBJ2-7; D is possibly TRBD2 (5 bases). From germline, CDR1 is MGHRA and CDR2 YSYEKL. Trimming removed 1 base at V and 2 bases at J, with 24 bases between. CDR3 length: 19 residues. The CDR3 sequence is CASSQVPPGSPVSPYEQYF. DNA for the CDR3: TGCGCCAGCAGCCAAGTCCCCCCGGGGTCTCCCGTCTCCCCCTACGAGCAGTACTTC.

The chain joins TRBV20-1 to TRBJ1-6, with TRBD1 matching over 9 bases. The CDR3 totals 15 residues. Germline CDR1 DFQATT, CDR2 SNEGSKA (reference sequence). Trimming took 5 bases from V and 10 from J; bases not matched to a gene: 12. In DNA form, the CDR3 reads TGCAGTGCTCCGGGACAGGGTTTGGCACAGTCACCCCTCCACTTT. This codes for CSAPGQGLAQSPLHF.

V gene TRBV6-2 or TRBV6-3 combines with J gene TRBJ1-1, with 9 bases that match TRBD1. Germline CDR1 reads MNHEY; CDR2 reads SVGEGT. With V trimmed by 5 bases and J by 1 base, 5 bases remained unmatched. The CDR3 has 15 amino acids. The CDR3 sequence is CASSQNRGQNTEAFF. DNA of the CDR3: TGTGCCAGCAGTCAAAACAGGGGGCAGAACACTGAAGCTTTCTTT.

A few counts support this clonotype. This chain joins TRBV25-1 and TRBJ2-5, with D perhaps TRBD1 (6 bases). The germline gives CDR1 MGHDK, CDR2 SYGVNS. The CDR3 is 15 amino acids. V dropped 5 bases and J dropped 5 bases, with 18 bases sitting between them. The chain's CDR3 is CASSLNRVFDETQYF. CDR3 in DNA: TGTGCCAGCAGTCTCAACAGGGTCTTCGATGAGACCCAGTACTTC.

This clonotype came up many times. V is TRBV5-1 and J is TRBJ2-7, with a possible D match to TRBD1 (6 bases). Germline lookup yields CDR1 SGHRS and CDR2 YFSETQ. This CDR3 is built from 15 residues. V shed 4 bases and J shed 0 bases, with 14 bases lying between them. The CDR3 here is CASSPRQASSYEQYF. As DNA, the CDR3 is TGCGCCAGCAGCCCCCGACAGGCCAGCTCCTACGAGCAGTACTTC.

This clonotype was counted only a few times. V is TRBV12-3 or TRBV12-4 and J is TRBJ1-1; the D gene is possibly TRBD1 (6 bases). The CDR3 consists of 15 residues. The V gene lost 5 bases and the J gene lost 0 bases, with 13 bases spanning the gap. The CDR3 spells CASSTQGLMNTEAFF. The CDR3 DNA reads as TGTGCCAGCAGTACGCAGGGGCTCATGAACACTGAAGCTTTCTTT.

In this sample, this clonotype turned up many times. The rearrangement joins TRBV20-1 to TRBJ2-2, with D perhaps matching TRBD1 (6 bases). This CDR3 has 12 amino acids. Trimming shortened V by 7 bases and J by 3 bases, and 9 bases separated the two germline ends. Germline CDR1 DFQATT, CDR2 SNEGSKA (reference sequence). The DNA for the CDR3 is TGCAGTGGAGGGGGAGACACCGGGGAGCTGTTTTTT. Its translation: CSGGGDTGELFF.

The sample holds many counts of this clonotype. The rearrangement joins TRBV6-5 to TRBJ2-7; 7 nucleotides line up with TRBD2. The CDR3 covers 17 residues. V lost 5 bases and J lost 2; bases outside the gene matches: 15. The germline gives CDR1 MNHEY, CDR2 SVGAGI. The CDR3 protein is CASSRRDRGGSPYEQYF. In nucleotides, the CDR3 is TGTGCCAGCAGTCGGAGGGACCGCGGGGGTTCCCCCTACGAGCAGTACTTC.

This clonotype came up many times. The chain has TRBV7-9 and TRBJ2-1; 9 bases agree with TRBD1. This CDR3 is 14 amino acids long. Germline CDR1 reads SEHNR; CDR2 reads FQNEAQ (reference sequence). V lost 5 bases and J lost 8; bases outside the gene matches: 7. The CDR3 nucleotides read TGTGCCAGCAGCCCCGGGACAGGGCCGGATGAGCAGTTCTTC. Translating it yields CASSPGTGPDEQFF.

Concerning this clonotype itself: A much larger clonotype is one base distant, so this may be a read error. The CDR3 DNA reads as TGTGCCAGTAGTGAGCCGGGACTAGCGGGGGCGCTCGAGTTCTTC. The encoded protein is CASSEPGLAGALEFF. The chain uses TRBV19 and TRBJ2-1; 14 bases are shared with TRBD2. Per the germline V gene, CDR1 is LNHDA and CDR2 is SQIVND (reference sequence). V lost 5 bases, J lost 14 bases, and 11 bases stayed unmatched. This CDR3 has 15 amino acids.

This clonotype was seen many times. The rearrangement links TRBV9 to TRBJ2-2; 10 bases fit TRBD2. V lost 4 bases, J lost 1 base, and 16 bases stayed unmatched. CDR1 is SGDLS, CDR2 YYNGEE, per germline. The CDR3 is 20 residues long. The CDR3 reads CASSSPGLAGAPKNTGELFF. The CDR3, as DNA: TGTGCCAGCAGCTCCCCTGGGCTAGCGGGGGCCCCGAAGAACACCGGGGAGCTGTTTTTT.

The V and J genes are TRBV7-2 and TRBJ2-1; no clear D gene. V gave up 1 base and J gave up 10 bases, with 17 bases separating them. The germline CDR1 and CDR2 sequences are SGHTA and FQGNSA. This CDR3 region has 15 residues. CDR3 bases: TGTGCCAGCAGCTTAGACCGCTCGACTTCGCGGGAGCAGTTCTTC. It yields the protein CASSLDRSTSREQFF.

For the CDR3, the DNA is TGTGCCAGCAGGATAACCGGGACAGTCAATCAGCCCCAGCATTTT. Protein: CASRITGTVNQPQHF. The V call is TRBV6-1, the J call TRBJ1-5, with 7 positions matching TRBD1. Germline CDR1 reads MNHNS; CDR2 reads SASEGT. The CDR3 consists of 15 residues. The trim removed 6 bases at V and 3 bases at J, leaving 8 bases unmatched.